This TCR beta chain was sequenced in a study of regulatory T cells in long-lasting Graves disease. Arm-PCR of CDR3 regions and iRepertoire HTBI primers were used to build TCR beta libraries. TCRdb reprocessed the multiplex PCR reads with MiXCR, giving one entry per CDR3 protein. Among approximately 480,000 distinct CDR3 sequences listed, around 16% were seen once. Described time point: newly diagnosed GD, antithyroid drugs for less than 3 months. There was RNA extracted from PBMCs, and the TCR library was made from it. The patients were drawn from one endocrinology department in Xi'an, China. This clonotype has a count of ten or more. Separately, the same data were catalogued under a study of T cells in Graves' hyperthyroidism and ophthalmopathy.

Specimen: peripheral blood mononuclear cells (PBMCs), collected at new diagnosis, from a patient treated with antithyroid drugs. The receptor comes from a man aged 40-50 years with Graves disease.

The CDR3 spells CASSLTGTSSKEQFF. CDR3 sequence (DNA): TGTGCCAGCTCACTGACCGGGACTAGCAGCAAAGAGCAGTTCTTC. The genes are TRBV18 and TRBJ2-1; 9 bases agree with TRBD2. CDR1 and CDR2 (germline): KGHSH, LQKENI. The length of the CDR3 is 15 residues. V trimming: 4 bases; J trimming: 10 bases; junction bases outside the gene matches: 11.